A single sample gave rise to the 8 T cell receptor beta chains below, sequenced in a study of T-cell memory formation after mild COVID-19. TCRdb fed the 5' RACE reads into MiXCR, producing one record per CDR3 protein. The sample carries roughly 500,000 distinct CDR3 sequences, roughly 21% recorded once. Sample: PBMCs or a T cell subset sorted from them (not recorded which). The receptor source for this set is an adult woman who had mild COVID-19 (a few samples of this study predate the infection). Cell type and time point are not known.

This clonotype was seen a handful of times. The rearrangement links TRBV5-1 to TRBJ1-2; the match to TRBD1 covers 8 bases. With 3 bases clipped from V and 10 bases from J, the junction kept 17 bases outside the gene matches. The CDR3 covers 16 residues. From germline, CDR1 is SGHRS and CDR2 YFSETQ. This chain's CDR3 is CASSSSRAGTGGFYTF. CDR3 in DNA: TGCGCCAGCAGCTCGTCCCGAGCCGGGACAGGCGGATTCTACACCTTC.

This clonotype appeared a few times. The genes are TRBV14 and TRBJ2-1; 9 bases fit TRBD1. Germline values: CDR1 SGHDN, CDR2 FVKESK. V shed 0 bases and J 13 bases; nucleotides not matched to a gene: 7. The CDR3 is made up of 14 amino acids. This CDR3 reads CASSQDGTGRVQFF. The CDR3 nucleotides are TGTGCCAGCAGCCAAGATGGGACAGGGAGGGTTCAGTTCTTC.

This clonotype was seen a handful of times. The V gene is TRBV19, the J gene TRBJ1-1; D is undetermined. Germline loops: CDR1 LNHDA, CDR2 SQIVND (reference sequence). The CDR3 is 15 amino acids. V lost 3 bases and J lost 4, with 15 bases in between. CDR3 in amino acids: CASSMVWPGGTEAFF. For the CDR3, the DNA is TGTGCCAGTAGTATGGTCTGGCCGGGAGGCACTGAAGCTTTCTTT. Full variable domain (outside the CDR3, taken from reference TRBV19 and TRBJ1-1): DGGITQSPKYLFRKEGQNVTLSCEQNLNHDAMYWYRQDPGQGLRLIYYSQIVNDFQKGDIAEGYSVSREKKESFPLTVTSAQKNPTAFYLCASSMVWPGGTEAFFGQGTRLTVV.

The V gene is TRBV24-1, the J gene TRBJ2-3, with a weak D call TRBD2 (5 bases). Per the germline V gene, CDR1 is KGHDR and CDR2 is SFDVKD. The CDR3 covers 13 residues. Trimming took off 4 bases at V and 2 bases at J, with 6 bases between the two ends. CDR3 sequence: CATSEEVTDTQYF. In nucleotides, the CDR3 is TGTGCCACCAGTGAGGAGGTCACAGATACGCAGTATTTT.

This chain links TRBV7-9 with TRBJ2-7; D is unclear. The CDR3 sequence is 15 residues long. The V gene lost 0 bases and the J gene lost 6 bases, with 15 bases spanning the gap. CDR1 and CDR2 from the germline V gene are SEHNR and FQNEAQ (reference sequence). CDR3: CASSLARQSPSEQYF. The CDR3 nucleotides read TGTGCCAGCAGCTTAGCGCGTCAGTCCCCGAGCGAGCAGTACTTC. The entire variable domain, with the rest obtained from reference TRBV7-9 and TRBJ2-7, is as follows: DTGVSQNPRHKITKRGQNVTFRCDPISEHNRLYWYRQTLGQGPEFLTYFQNEAQLEKSRLLSDRFSAERPKGSFSTLEIQRTEQGDSAMYLCASSLARQSPSEQYFGPGTRLTVT.

This clonotype appeared many times. The chain is built from TRBV12-3 or TRBV12-4 and TRBJ1-1; 8 nucleotides align to TRBD1. The CDR3 has 14 amino acids. Trimming removed 5 bases from V and 1 base from J; junction bases left unmatched: 3. The CDR3 sequence is CASSRQGQNTEAFF. CDR3 nucleotide sequence: TGTGCCAGCAGTAGACAGGGGCAGAACACTGAAGCTTTCTTT.

This clonotype was counted a few times. This chain uses TRBV6-2 or TRBV6-3 with TRBJ1-5, with D perhaps matching TRBD1 (5 bases). This CDR3 spans 14 amino acids. V lost 6 bases, J lost 4 bases, and 13 bases lay in between. From germline, CDR1 is MNHEY and CDR2 SVGEGT. CDR3 sequence reads: CASRLGDVNQPQHF. The DNA of the CDR3 is TGTGCCAGCAGACTGGGGGATGTGAATCAGCCCCAGCATTTT.

The gene calls are TRBV4-1 and TRBJ2-1; D is perhaps TRBD1 (6 bases). CDR3 size: 15 residues. V was shortened by 3 bases and J by 6 bases, with 15 bases between the two germline ends. Germline loops: CDR1 MGHRA, CDR2 YSYEKL. DNA for the CDR3: TGCGCCAGCAGCCACCCTGGAAGAGGGGGCAATGAGCAGTTCTTC. Its translation is CASSHPGRGGNEQFF.